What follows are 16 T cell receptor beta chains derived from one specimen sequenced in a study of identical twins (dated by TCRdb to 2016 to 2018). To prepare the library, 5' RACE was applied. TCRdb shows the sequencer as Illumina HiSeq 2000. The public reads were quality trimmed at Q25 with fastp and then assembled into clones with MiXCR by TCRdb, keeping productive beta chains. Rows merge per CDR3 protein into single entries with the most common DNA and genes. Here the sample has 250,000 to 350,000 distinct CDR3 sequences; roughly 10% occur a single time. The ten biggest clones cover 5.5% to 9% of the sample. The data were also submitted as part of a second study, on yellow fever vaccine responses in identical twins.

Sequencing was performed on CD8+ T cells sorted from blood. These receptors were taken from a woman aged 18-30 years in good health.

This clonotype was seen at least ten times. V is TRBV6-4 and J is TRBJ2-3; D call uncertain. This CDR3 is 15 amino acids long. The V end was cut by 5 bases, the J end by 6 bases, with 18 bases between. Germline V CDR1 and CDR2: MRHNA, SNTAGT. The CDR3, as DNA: TGTGCCAGCAGTCTAACCGGGCTAGAAGTTGATACGCAGTATTTT. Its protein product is CASSLTGLEVDTQYF.

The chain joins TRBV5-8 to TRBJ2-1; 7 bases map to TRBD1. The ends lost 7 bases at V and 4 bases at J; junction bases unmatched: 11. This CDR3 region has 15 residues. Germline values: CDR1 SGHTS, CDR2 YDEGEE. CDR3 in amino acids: CASGIVGDSYNEQFF. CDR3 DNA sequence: TGTGCCAGCGGCATAGTAGGGGACAGTTACAATGAGCAGTTCTTC.

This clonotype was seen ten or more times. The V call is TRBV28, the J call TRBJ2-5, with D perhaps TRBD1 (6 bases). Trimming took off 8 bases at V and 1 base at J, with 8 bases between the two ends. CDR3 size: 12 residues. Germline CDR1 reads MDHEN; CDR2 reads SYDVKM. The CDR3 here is CASLDSQETQYF. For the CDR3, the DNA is TGTGCCAGCCTGGACAGCCAAGAGACCCAGTACTTC.

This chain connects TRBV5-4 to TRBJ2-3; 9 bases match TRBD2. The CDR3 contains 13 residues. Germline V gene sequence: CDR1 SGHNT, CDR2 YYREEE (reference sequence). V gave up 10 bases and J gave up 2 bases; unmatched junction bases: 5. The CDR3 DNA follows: TGTGCCCGATCTAGCGGGGTCACAGATACGCAGTATTTT. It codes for CARSSGVTDTQYF.

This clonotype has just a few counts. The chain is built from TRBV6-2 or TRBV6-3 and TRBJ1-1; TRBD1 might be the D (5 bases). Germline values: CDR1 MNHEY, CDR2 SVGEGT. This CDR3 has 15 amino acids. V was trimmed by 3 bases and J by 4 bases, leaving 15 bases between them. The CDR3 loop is CASSYLPGGFTEAFF. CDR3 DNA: TGTGCCAGCAGTTATCTGCCCGGGGGGTTCACTGAAGCTTTCTTT.

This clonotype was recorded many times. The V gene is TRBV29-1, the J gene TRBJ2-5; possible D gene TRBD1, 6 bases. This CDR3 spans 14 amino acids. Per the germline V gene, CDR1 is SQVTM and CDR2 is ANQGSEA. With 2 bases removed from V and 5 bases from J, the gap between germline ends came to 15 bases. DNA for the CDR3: TGCAGCGTTGAAAGGGCAGGGGATTGGGAGACCCAGTACTTC. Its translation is CSVERAGDWETQYF.

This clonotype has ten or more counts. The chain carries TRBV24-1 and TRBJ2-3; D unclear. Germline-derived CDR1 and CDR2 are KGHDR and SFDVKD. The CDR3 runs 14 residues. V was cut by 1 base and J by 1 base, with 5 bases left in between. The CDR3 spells CATSDFGGTDTQYF. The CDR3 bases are TGTGCCACCAGTGATTTCGGAGGCACAGATACGCAGTATTTT.

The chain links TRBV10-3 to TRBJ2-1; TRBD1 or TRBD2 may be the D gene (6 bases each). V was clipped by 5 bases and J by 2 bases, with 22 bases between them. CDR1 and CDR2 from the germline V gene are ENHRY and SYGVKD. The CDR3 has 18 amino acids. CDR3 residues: CAISKRTASGAAYNEQFF. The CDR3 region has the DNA TGTGCCATCAGTAAAAGGACAGCCTCGGGGGCCGCCTACAATGAGCAGTTCTTC.

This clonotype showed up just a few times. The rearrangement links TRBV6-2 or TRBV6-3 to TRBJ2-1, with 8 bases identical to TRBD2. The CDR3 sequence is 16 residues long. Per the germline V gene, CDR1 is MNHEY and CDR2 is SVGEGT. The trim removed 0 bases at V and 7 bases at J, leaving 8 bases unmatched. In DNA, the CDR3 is TGTGCCAGCAGTTACTCGAGCGTTGCTAGCGGGAATGAGCAGTTCTTC. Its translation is CASSYSSVASGNEQFF.

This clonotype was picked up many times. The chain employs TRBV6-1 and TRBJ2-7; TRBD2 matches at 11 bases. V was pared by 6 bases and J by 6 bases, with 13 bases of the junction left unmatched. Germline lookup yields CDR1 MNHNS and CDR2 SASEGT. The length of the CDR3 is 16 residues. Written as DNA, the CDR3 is TGTGCCAGCAGACTTTCCGGGACTAGCGGTAGTGGCGAGCAGTACTTC. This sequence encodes CASRLSGTSGSGEQYF.

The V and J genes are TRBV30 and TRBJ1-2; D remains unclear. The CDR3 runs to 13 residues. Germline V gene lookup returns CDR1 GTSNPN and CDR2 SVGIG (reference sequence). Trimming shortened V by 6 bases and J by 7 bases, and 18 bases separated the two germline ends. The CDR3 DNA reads TGTGCCTGCCACTTGTTCGGAAGGGTTGGCTACACCTTC. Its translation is CACHLFGRVGYTF. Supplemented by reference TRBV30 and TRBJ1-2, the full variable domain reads SQTIHQWPATLVQPVGSPLSLECTVEGTSNPNLYWYRQAAGRGLQLLFYSVGIGQISSEVPQNLSASRPQDRQFILSSKKLLLSDSGFYLCACHLFGRVGYTFGSGTRLTVV.

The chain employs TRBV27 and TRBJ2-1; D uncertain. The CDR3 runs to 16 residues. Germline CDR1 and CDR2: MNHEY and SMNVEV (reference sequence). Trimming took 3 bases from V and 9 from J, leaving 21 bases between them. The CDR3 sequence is CASSFIDGLVVGEQFF. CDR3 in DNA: TGTGCCAGCAGTTTTATAGACGGGTTAGTAGTCGGTGAGCAGTTCTTC.

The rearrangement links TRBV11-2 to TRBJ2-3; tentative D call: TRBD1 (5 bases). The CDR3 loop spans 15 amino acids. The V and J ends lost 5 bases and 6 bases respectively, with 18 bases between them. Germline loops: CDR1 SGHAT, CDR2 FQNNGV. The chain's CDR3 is CASSPPPSGSDTQYF. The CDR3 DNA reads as TGTGCCAGCAGCCCTCCACCCTCAGGGTCGGATACGCAGTATTTT.

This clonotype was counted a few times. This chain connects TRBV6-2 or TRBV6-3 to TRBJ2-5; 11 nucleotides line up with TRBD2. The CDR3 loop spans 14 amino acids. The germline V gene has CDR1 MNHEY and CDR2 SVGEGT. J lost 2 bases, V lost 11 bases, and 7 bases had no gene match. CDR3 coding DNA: TGTGCCTGTAAGGGACTAGCGGAACAAGAGACCCAGTACTTC. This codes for CACKGLAEQETQYF.

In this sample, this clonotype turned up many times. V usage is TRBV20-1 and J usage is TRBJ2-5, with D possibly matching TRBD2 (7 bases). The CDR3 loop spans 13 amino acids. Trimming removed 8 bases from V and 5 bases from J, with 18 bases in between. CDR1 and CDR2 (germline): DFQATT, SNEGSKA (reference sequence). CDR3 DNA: TGCAGTAAAGGGGGGGCGGGTGTGGAGACCCAGTACTTC. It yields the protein CSKGGAGVETQYF.

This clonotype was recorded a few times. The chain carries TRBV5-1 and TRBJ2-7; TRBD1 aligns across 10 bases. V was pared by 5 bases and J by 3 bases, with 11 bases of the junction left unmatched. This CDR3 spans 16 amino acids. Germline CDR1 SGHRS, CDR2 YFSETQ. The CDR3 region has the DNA TGCGCCAGCAGTTTCATCCCCGGGACAGGGGACTACGAGCAGTACTTC. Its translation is CASSFIPGTGDYEQYF.